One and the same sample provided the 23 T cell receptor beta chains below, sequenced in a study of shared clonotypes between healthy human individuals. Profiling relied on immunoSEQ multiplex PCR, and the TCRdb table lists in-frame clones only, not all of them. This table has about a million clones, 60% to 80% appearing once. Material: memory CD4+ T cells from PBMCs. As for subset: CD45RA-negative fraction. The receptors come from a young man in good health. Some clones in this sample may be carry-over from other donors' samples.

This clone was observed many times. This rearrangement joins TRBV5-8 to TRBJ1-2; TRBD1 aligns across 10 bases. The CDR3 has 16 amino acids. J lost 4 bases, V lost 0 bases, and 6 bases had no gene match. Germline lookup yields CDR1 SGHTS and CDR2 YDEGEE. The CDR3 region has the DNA TGTGCCAGCAGCTTGGTCAAGACAGGGGGCAGCTATGGCTACACCTTC. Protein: CASSLVKTGGSYGYTF.

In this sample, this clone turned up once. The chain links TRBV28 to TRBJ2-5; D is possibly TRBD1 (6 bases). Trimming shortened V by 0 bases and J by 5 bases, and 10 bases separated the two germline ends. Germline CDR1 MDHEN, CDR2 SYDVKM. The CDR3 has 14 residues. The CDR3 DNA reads TGTGCCAGCAGTTTATGGGGGGCAAAGGAGACCCAGTACTTC. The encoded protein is CASSLWGAKETQYF.

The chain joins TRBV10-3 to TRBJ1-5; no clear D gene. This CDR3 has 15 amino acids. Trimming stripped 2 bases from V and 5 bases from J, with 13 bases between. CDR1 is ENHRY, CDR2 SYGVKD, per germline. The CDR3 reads CAISEPGGRDQPQHF. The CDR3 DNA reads TGTGCCATCAGTGAGCCTGGAGGCCGCGATCAGCCCCAGCATTTT.

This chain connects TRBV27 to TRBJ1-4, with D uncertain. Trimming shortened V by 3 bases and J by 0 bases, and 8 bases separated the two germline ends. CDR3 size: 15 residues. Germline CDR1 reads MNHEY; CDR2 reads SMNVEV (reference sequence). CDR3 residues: CASSLNYATNEKLFF. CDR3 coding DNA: TGTGCCAGCAGTTTGAACTACGCAACTAATGAAAAACTGTTTTTT.

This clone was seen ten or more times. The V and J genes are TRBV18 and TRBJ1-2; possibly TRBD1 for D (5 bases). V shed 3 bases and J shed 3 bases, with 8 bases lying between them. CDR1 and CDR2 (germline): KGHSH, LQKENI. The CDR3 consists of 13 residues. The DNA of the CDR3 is TGTGCCAGCTCACCCAGGGTTGACTATGGCTACACCTTC. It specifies CASSPRVDYGYTF.

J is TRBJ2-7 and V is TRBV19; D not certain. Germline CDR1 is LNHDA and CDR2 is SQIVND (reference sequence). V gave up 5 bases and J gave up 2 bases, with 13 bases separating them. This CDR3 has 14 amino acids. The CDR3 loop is CASSRASLTYEQYF. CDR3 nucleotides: TGTGCCAGTAGTCGGGCAAGCCTTACCTACGAGCAGTACTTC.

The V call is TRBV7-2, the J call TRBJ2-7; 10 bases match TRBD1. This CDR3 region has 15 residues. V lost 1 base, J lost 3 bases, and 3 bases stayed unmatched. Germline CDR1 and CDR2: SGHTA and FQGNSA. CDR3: CASSLVGDRGYEQYF. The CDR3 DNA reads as TGTGCCAGCAGCTTAGTAGGGGACAGGGGCTACGAGCAGTACTTC.

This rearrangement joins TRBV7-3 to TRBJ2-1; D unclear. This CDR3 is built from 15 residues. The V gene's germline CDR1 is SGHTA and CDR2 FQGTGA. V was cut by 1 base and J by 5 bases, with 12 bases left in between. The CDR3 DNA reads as TGTGCCAGCAGCTTAAGGGCCTTAGGCGACAATGAGCAGTTCTTC. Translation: CASSLRALGDNEQFF.

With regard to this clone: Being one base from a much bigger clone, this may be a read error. CDR3 loop: CASSLEEEQYF. In DNA form, the CDR3 reads TGTGCCAGCAGCTTAGAAGAAGAGCAGTACTTC. The chain employs TRBV11-1 and TRBJ2-7; the D is unclear. Germline V CDR1 and CDR2: SGHAT, FQDESV (reference sequence). The V gene lost 1 base and the J gene lost 7 bases, with 5 bases spanning the gap. The CDR3 spans 11 residues. The full variable domain, rest sourced from reference TRBV11-1 and TRBJ2-7, is EAEVAQSPRYKITEKSQAVAFWCDPISGHATLYWYRQILGQGPELLVQFQDESVVDDSQLPKDRFSAERLKGVDSTLKIQPAELGDSAMYLCASSLEEEQYFGPGTRLTVT.

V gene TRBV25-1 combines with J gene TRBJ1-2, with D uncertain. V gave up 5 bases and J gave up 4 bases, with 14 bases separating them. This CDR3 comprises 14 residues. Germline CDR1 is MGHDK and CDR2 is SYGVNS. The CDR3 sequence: CASSSTWGSYGYTF. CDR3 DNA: TGTGCCAGCAGTTCGACATGGGGAAGCTATGGCTACACCTTC.

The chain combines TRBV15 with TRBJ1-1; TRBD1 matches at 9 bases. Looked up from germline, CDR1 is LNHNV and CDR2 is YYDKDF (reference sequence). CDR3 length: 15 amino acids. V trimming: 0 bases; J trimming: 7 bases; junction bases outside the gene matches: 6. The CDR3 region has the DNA TGTGCCACCAGCAGAGAGAGGACAGGGGCAAATGAAGCTTTCTTT. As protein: CATSRERTGANEAFF.

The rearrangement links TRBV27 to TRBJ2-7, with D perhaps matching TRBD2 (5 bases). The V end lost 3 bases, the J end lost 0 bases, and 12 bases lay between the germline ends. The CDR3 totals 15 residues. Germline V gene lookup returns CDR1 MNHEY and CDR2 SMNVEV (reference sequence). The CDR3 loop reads CASSFSGASSYEQYF. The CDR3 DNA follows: TGTGCCAGCAGTTTCAGCGGTGCAAGCTCCTACGAGCAGTACTTC.

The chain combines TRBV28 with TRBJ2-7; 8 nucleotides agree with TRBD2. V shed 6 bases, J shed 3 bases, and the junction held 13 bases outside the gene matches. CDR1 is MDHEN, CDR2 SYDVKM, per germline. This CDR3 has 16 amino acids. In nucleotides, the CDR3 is TGTGCCAGCAGCCCGTCGGGGGGGCAGAACCTCTACGAGCAGTACTTC. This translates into CASSPSGGQNLYEQYF.

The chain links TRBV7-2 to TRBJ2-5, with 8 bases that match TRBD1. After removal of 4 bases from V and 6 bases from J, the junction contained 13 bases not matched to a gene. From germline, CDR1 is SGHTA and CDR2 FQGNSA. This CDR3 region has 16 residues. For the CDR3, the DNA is TGTGCCAGCAGCTCAGCGGTGTCCGGACAGGGCAAGACCCAGTACTTC. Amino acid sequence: CASSSAVSGQGKTQYF.

As DNA, the CDR3 is TGTGCCAGCAGCCCAAAAAGGAGATTAGCGGGAGGTGGGACCCAGTACTTC. Encoded protein: CASSPKRRLAGGGTQYF. The chain uses TRBV2 and TRBJ2-5, with 10 bases matching TRBD2. Germline-derived CDR1 and CDR2 are SNHLY and FYNNEI. The CDR3 has 17 amino acids. Germline trimming cut 6 bases from V and 7 bases from J; bases unmatched to any gene: 17.

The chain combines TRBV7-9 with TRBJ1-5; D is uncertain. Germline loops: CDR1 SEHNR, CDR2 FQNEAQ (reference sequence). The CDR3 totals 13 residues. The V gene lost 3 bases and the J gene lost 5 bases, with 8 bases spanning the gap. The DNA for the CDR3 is TGTGCCAGCAGCTTTAACACCGATCAGCCCCAGCATTTT. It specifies CASSFNTDQPQHF.

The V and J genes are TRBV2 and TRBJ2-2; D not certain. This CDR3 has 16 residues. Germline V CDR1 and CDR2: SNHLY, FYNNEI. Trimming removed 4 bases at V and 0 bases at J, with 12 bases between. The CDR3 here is CASSGYLGANTGELFF. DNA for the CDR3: TGTGCCAGCAGTGGGTACTTGGGCGCGAACACCGGGGAGCTGTTTTTT.

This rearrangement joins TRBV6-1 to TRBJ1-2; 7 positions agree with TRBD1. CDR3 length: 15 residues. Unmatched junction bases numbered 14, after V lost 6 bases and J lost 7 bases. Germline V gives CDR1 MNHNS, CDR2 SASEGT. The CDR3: CASRQGQGDNPGYTF. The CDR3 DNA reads TGTGCCAGCAGGCAAGGGCAGGGGGATAATCCTGGCTACACCTTC.

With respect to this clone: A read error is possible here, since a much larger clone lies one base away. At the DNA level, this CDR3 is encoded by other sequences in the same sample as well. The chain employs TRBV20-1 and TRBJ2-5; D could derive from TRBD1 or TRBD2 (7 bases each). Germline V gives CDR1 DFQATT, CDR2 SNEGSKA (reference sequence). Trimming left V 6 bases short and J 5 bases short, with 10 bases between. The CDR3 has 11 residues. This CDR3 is CSARGGETQYF. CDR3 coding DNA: TGCAGTGCCAGGGGGGGGGAGACCCAGTACTTC.

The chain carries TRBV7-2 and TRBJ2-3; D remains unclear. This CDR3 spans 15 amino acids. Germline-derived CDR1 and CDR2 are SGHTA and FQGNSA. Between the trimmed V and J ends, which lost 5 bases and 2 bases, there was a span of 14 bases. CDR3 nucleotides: TGTGCCAGCAGCCCGACAAGACTCACCACAGATACGCAGTATTTT. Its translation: CASSPTRLTTDTQYF. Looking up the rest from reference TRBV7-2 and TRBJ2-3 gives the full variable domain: GAGVSQSPSNKVTEKGKDVELRCDPISGHTALYWYRQSLGQGLEFLIYFQGNSAPDKSGLPSDRFSAERTGGSVSTLTIQRTQQEDSAVYLCASSPTRLTTDTQYFGPGTRLTVL.

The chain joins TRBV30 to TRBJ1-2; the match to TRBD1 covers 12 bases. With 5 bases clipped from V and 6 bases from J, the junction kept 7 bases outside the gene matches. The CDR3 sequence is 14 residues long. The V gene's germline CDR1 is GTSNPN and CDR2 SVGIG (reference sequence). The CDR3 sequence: CAWHGDRGRDGYTF. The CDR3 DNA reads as TGTGCCTGGCACGGGGACAGGGGGCGGGATGGCTACACCTTC.

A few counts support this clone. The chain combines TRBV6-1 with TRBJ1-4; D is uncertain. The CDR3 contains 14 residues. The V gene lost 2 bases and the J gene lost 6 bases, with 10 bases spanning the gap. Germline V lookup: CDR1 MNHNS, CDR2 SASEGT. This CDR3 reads CASSELGSDEKLFF. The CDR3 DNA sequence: TGTGCCAGCAGTGAACTTGGGAGCGATGAAAAACTGTTTTTT.

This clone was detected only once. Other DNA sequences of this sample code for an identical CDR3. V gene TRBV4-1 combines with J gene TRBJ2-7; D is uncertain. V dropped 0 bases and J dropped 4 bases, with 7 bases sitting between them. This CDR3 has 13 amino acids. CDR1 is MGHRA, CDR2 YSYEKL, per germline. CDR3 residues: CASSQDSRYEQYF. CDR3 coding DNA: TGCGCCAGCAGCCAAGATTCGAGGTACGAGCAGTACTTC.